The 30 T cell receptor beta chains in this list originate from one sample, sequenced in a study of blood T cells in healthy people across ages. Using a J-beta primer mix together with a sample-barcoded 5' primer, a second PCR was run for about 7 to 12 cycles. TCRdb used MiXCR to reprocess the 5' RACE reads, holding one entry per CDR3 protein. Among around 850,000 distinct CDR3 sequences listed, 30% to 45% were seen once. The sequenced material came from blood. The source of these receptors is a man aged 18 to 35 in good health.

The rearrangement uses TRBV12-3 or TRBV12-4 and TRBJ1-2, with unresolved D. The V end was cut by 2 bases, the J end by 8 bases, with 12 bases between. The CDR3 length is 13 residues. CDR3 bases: TGTGCCAGCAGTTTAAATGGAGGGAAGGGCTACACCTTC. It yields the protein CASSLNGGKGYTF.

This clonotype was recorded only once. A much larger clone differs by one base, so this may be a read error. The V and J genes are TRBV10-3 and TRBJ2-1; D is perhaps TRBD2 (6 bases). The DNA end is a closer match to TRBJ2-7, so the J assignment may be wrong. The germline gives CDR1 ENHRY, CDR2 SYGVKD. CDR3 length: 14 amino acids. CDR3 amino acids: CAIRGTGGYNEQYF. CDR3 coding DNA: TGTGCCATCAGGGGGACTGGGGGATACAATGAGCAGTACTTC.

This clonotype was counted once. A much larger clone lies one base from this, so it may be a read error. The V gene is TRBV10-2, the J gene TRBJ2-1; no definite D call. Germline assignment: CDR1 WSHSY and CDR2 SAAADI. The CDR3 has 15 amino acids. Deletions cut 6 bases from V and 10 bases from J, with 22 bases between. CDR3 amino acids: CASSEAGSYSYEQFF. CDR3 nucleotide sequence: TGCGCCAGCAGCGAGGCCGGGTCTTACTCCTACGAGCAGTTCTTC.

CDR3 DNA: TGTGCCAGCAGCTTAGAACTAGCGAGTTGGCAGTACTTC. It yields the protein CASSLELASWQYF. J is TRBJ2-7 and V is TRBV7-9; 7 nucleotides match TRBD2. V lost 1 base to trimming and J lost 9 bases; unmatched junction nucleotides: 6. Germline V lookup: CDR1 SEHNR, CDR2 FQNEAQ (reference sequence). CDR3 size: 13 residues.

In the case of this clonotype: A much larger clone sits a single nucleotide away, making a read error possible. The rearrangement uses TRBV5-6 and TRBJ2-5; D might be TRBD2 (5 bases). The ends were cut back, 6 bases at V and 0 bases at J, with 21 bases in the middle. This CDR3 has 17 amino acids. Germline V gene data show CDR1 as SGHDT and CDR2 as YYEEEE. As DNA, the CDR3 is TGTGCCAGCAACACTAGATTCGGGCCATGGAACCAAGAGACCCAGTACTTC. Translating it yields CASNTRFGPWNQETQYF.

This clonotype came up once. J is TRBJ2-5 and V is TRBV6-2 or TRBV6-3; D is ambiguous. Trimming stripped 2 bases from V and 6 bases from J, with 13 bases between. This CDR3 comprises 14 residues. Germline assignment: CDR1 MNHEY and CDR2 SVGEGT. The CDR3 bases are TGTGCCAGCAGTTACGGACCGCCTAGGCAGACCCAGTACTTC. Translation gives CASSYGPPRQTQYF.

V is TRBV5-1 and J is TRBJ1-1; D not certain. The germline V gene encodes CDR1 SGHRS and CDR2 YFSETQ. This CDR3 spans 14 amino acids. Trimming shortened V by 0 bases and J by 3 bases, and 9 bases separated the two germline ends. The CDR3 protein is CASSLEQTDTEAFF. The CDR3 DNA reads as TGCGCCAGCAGCTTGGAACAGACGGACACTGAAGCTTTCTTT.

Here the CDR3 reads CASSIRGGGGNEQFF. The CDR3 DNA reads TGTGCCAGCAGCATTCGGGGCGGCGGAGGGAATGAGCAGTTCTTC. J is TRBJ2-1 and V is TRBV11-2; maybe TRBD2 (6 bases). CDR1 and CDR2 from the germline V gene are SGHAT and FQNNGV. The V end was cut by 5 bases, the J end by 7 bases, with 18 bases between. This CDR3 has 15 residues.

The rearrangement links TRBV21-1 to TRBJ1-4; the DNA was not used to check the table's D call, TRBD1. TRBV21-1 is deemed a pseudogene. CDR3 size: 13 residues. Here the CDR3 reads CASKGTGSEKLFF. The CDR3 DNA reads TGTGCCAGCAAGGGGACAGGTAGTGAAAAACTGTTTTTT.

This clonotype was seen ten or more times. The CDR3 DNA is TGTGCCAGCAGTCCGGCGGGAAACATTCAGTACTTC. Translation gives CASSPAGNIQYF. The chain combines TRBV12-3 or TRBV12-4 with TRBJ2-4; possible D gene TRBD2, 5 bases. The V and J ends lost 5 bases and 6 bases respectively, with 8 bases between them. The CDR3 spans 12 residues.

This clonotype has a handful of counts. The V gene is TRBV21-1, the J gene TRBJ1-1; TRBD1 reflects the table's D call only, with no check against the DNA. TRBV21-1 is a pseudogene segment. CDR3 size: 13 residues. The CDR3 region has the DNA TGTGCCAGCAACCTGGACAGGTACACTGAAGCTTTCTTT. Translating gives CASNLDRYTEAFF.

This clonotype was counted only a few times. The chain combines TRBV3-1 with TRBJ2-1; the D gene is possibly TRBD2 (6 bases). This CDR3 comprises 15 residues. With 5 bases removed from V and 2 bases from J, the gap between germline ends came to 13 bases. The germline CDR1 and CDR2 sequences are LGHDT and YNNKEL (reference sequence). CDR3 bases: TGTGCCAGCAGCAATAGCGGACTACCCTACAATGAGCAGTTCTTC. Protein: CASSNSGLPYNEQFF.

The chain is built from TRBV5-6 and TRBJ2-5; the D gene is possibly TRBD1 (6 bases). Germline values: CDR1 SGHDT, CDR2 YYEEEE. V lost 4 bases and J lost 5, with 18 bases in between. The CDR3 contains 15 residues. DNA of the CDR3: TGTGCCAGCAGCCGAATACACAGGGAGCGGGAGACCCAGTACTTC. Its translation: CASSRIHRERETQYF.

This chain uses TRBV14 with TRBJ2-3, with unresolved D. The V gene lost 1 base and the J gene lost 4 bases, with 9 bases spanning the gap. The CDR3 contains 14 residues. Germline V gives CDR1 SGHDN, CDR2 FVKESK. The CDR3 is CASSQVSKSDTQYF. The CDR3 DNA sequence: TGTGCCAGCAGCCAAGTGTCCAAGTCAGATACGCAGTATTTT.

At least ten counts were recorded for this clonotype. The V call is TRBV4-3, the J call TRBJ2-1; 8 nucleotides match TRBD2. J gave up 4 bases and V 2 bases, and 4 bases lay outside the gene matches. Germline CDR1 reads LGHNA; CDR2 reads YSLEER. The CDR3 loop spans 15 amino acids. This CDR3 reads CASSQSAGDYNEQFF. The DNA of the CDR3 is TGCGCCAGCAGCCAATCAGCGGGGGATTACAATGAGCAGTTCTTC.

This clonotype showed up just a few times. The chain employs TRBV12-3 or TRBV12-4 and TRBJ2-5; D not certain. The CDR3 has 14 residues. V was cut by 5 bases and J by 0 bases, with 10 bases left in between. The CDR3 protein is CASSIRENQETQYF. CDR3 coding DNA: TGTGCCAGCAGTATAAGAGAGAACCAAGAGACCCAGTACTTC.

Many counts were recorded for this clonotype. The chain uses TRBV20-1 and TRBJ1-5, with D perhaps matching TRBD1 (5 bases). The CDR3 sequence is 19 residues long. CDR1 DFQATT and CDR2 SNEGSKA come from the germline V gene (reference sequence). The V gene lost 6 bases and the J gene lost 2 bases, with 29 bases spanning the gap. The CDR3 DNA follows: TGCAGTGCAATCACCCAAGTCAAACCCAGGACATACCGCAATCAGCCCCAGCATTTT. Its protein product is CSAITQVKPRTYRNQPQHF.

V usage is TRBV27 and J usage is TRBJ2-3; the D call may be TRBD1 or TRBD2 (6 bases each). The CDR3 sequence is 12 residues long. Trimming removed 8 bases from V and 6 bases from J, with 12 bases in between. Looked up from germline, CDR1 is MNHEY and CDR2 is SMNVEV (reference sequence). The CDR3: CASGPGADTQYF. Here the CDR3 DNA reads TGTGCCAGCGGACCGGGGGCGGATACGCAGTATTTT.

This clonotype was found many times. CDR3 region: CASSTEGAMVNEKLFF. In DNA, the CDR3 is TGTGCCAGCAGCACCGAAGGGGCGATGGTTAATGAAAAACTGTTTTTT. The gene calls are TRBV5-6 and TRBJ1-4, with D possibly being TRBD1 (5 bases). V lost 4 bases, J lost 4 bases, and 17 bases lay in between. The CDR3 contains 16 residues. Germline CDR1 and CDR2: SGHDT and YYEEEE.

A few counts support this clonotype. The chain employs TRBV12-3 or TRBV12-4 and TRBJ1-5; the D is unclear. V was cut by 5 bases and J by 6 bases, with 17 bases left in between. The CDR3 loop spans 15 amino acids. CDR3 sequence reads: CASSLERVGSQPQHF. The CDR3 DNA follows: TGTGCCAGCAGTCTAGAGAGGGTTGGTAGTCAGCCCCAGCATTTT.

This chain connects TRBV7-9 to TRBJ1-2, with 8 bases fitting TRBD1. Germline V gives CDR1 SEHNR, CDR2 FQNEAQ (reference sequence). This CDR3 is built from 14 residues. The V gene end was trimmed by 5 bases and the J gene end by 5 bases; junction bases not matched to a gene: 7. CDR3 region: CASSESRGLYGYTF. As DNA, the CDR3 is TGTGCCAGCAGCGAAAGCAGGGGGCTTTATGGCTACACCTTC.

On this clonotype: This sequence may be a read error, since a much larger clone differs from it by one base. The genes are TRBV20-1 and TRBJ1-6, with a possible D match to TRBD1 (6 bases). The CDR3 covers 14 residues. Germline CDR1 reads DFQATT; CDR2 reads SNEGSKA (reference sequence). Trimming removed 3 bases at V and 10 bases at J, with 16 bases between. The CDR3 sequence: CSASVGAEGSPLHF. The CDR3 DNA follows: TGCAGTGCTAGTGTGGGGGCCGAAGGGTCACCCCTCCACTTT.

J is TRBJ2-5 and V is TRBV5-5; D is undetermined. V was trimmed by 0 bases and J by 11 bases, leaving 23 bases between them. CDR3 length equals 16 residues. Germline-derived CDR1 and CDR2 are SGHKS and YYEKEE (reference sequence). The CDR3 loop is CASSLEGIGSYNEQYF. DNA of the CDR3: TGTGCCAGCAGCTTGGAGGGCATCGGGTCCTACAATGAGCAGTACTTC.

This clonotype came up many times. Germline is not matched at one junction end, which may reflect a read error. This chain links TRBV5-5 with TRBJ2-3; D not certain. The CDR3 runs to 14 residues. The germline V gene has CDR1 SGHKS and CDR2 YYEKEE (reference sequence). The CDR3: CASSSGLHTDTQYF. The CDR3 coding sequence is TGCGCCAGCAGCTCAGGCTTACACACAGATACGCAGTATTTT.

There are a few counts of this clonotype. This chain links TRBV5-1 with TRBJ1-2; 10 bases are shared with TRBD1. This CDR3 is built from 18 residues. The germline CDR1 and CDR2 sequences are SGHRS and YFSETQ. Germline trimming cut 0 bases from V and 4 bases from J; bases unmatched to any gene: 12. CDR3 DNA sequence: TGCGCCAGCAGCTTGGCCCCGGGACAGGGGAGTGTGGGCTATGGCTACACCTTC. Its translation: CASSLAPGQGSVGYGYTF.

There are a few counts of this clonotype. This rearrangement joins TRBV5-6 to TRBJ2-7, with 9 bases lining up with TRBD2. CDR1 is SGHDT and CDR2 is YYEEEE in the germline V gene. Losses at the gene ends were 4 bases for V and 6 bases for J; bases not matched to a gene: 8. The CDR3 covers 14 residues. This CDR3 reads CASSLGTSRGEQYF. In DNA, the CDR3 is TGTGCCAGCAGCCTCGGGACTAGCCGTGGCGAGCAGTACTTC.

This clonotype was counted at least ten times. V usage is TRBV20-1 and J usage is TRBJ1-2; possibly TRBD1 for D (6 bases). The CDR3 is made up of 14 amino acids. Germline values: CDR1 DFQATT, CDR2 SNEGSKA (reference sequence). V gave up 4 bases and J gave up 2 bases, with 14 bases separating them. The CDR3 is CSATPDSTNYGYTF. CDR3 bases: TGCAGTGCTACCCCGGACAGCACCAACTATGGCTACACCTTC.

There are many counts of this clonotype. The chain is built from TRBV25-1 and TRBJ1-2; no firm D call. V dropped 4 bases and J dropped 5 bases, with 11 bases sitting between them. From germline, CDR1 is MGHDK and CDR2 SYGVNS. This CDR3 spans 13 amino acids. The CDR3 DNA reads TGTGCCAGCAGTGTCGAGGAAGGGTATGGCTACACCTTC. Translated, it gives CASSVEEGYGYTF.

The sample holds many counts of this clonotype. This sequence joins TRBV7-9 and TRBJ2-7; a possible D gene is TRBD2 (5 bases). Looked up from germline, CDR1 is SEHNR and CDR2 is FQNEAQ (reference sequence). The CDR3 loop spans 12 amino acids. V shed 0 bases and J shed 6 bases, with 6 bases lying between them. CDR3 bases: TGTGCCAGCAGCTTAGCCGGAGGCGAGCAGTACTTC. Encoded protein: CASSLAGGEQYF.

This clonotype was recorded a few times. The CDR3, as DNA: TGTGCCAGCAGCCTCGGGGCGGAGGACAATGAGCAGTTCTTC. It is translated as CASSLGAEDNEQFF. V and J are TRBV7-9 and TRBJ2-1; TRBD1 or TRBD2 may be the D gene (5 bases each). CDR1 and CDR2 (germline): SEHNR, FQNEAQ (reference sequence). V was clipped by 5 bases and J by 5 bases, with 13 bases between them. The CDR3 spans 14 residues.